Detailed here is one T cell receptor beta chain. This entry comes from a study of blood T cell repertoires in COVID-19. About the study: Sites in the United States, Italy and Spain provided acute and convalescent COVID-19 samples. PBMCs, B-cell-depleted T cells, or T cells provided the cDNA or gDNA that made up the material.

Per the study methods: Reference gene primer amplification yielded estimated nucleated cell counts. Libraries were prepared by immunoSEQ multiplex PCR; TCRdb keeps only in-frame clonotypes and omits some of them. V, J and clone size are taken as reported in that table, and D and trimming were inferred from the DNA itself. This sample has about 140,000 clones, with 65% to 85% found just once. Trimming removed 5 bases from V and 0 bases from J, with 7 bases in between. Germline V gene lookup returns CDR1 MNHEY and CDR2 SVGAGI. CDR3 length equals 13 residues. J is TRBJ2-5 and V is TRBV6-5, with D possibly TRBD2 on 5 matching bases. Sequencing used peripheral blood. The receptor's source is a woman in her forties or fifties with acute or convalescent COVID-19. The CDR3 protein is CASSRGNQETQYF. For the CDR3, the DNA is TGTGCCAGCAGTAGAGGGAACCAAGAGACCCAGTACTTC.